This T cell receptor (beta chain) derives from a study of blood T cell repertoires in COVID-19. Study-level information: Acute and convalescent COVID-19 samples came from the United States, Italy and Spain. Nucleic acid was either cDNA or gDNA, and it came from T cells, B-cell-depleted T cells, or PBMCs.

In the authors' workflow: The authors estimated nucleated cell counts from reference gene primer amplification. Libraries were prepared by immunoSEQ multiplex PCR; TCRdb keeps only in-frame clonotypes and omits some of them. V and J calls and clone size come straight from that table; D and trimming were deduced from the DNA. The sample lists a few hundred thousand clones; approximately 89% were seen once. V dropped 3 bases and J dropped 3 bases, with 12 bases sitting between them. The length of the CDR3 is 15 residues. From germline, CDR1 is MDHEN and CDR2 SYDVKM. The gene calls are TRBV28 and TRBJ2-1; maybe TRBD1 (6 bases). Material for sequencing was PBMCs or T cells enriched from blood (not recorded which). The receptor's source is a man between 40 and 49 years old in a cohort exposed to, infected with or recovered from COVID-19 (not recorded which). CDR3 bases: TGTGCCAGCAGTTTCCGGGGACAATACTACAATGAGCAGTTCTTC. Its translation: CASSFRGQYYNEQFF.